The subject of this entry is one TCR beta chain. Measured with immunoSEQ multiplex PCR; TCRdb has only the in-frame clones, and not every one. Of approximately 250,000 clones in the sample, 88% are singletons; the top ten hold 10%. These data are taken from a study of blood T cell repertoires in COVID-19. The CDR3 runs to 14 residues. V was shortened by 2 bases and J by 7 bases, with 14 bases between the two germline ends. CDR1 is MNHNY, CDR2 SVGAGI, per germline (reference sequence). The V and J genes are TRBV6-6 and TRBJ1-2; D is perhaps TRBD1 (6 bases). The receptor comes from a woman in her seventies with COVID-19, enrolled during active disease. The sample was peripheral blood. This chain's CDR3 is CASSYDQTGLGYTF. The DNA of the CDR3 is TGTGCCAGCAGTTACGACCAAACAGGGCTTGGCTACACCTTC.